The present TCR beta chain was sequenced within a study of T cell changes during pregnancy in multiple sclerosis. Clones were sequenced by immunoSEQ multiplex PCR, and TCRdb holds only the in-frame ones, with some missing. The table has around 70,000 clones, 90% to 95% seen once. The TCR comes from a female donor with multiple sclerosis, enrolled in a pregnancy study. The source material was peripheral blood, sampled after pregnancy.

The CDR3 here is CAWSSRMGTGVFVFF. In nucleotides, the CDR3 is TGTGCCTGGAGTTCCCGCATGGGGACAGGGGTATTTGTGTTTTTT. The chain has TRBV30 and TRBJ2-2, with 10 bases matching TRBD1. CDR1 is GTSNPN and CDR2 is SVGIG in the germline V gene (reference sequence). Trimming at V came to 2 bases and at J to 15 bases, leaving 15 bases not matched to a gene. The CDR3 runs 15 residues.